This T cell receptor (beta chain) was retrieved from a study of T cell responses to AZD1222 COVID-19 vaccine. Study details: Second doses were pooled across both intervals (about 4 or about 12 weeks). Whole-study results and caveats: Baseline seropositives among AZD1222 recipients totaled only five to seven. Repertoires were collected only later (after the peak T cell response had occurred).

TCRdb's table, derived via immunoSEQ multiplex PCR, lists solely in-frame clones and lacks some. The sample records 95,000 to 150,000 clones, about 90% being singletons. Details on this clone: The antigen is unknown.

The CDR3 sequence is 14 residues long. The trim removed 5 bases at V and 3 bases at J, leaving 6 bases unmatched. Germline V gene lookup returns CDR1 LGHDT and CDR2 YNNKEL (reference sequence). The source was peripheral blood, collected on day 0 of AZD1222 vaccination. This TCR was sampled from an adult in good health. This chain uses TRBV3-1 (or the pseudogene TRBV3-2) with TRBJ2-7; 8 bases map to TRBD1. CDR3 coding DNA: TGTGCCAGCAGCATACGGACAGGGAGCTACGAGCAGTACTTC. This sequence encodes CASSIRTGSYEQYF.